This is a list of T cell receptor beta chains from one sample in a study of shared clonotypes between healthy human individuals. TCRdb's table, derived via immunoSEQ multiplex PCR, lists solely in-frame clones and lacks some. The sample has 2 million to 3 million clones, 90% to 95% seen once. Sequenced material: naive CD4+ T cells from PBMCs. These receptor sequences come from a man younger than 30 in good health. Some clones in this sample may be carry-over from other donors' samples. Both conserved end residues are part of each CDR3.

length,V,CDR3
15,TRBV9,CASSVATGGHYGYTF
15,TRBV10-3,CAISEPSGGIDTQYF
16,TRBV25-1,CASSDAGLGTSNTIYF
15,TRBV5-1,CASSLAQGAYTEAFF
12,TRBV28,CASSLRGETQYF
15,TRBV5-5,CASSFGGTSGYEQYF
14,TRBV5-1,CASSSVPGAGELFF
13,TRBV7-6,CASSLGSPGEQYF
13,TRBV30,CAWRIGGIGTQYF
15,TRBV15,CATSRGAGVSYEQYF
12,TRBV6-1,CASFGTGSEQYF
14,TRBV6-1,CASSEGWAWNTQYF
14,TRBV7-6,CASSWGGAVIEQYF
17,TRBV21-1,CASSKQGGRARSDTQYF
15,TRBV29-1,CSVGSGWGMNTEAFF
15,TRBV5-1,CASSPRKREGTEQYF
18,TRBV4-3,CASSQEAVLRGGPFEQFF
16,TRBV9,CASSVGWWGGDNEQFF
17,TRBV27,CASSRSGQAYSNQPQHF
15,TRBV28,CASSLPGDSYTEAFF
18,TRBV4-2,CASSRFRVGIGSTDTQYF
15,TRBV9,CASSARRERGDTQYF
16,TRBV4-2,CASSDRRSGLADTQYF
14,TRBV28,CASRQGSGTGELFF
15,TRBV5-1,CASRHRGLGANVLTF
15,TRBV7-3,CASSLRQGLGNEQFF
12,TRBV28,CASSTLNQPQHF
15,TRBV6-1,CASSEGLGMNYGYTF
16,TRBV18,CASSHGQGGSNQPQHF
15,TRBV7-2,CASSPGLAFGNEQFF
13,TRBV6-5,CASSYHREGGAFF
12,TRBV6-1,CASSVGTGELFF
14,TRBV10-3,CAISESEVGETQYF
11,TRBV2,CASSEPDTQYF
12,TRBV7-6,CASSLNGGEQFF
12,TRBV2,CASSDSGETQYF
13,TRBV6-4,CASSGGSYNEQFF
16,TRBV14,CASSQGQWGLSYGYTF
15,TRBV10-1,CASSGTSGRTDTQYF
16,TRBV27,CASSKPGPQYTGELFF
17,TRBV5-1,CASSPAGTAPSGNTIYF
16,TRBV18,CASSPLQGPAGTEAFF
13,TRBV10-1,CASSRGPQETQYF
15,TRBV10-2,CASSESKGWGEKLFF
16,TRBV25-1,CASSEFAGAVADTQYF
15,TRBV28,CASSPPRALFYGYTF
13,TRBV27,CASSSLGNYGYTF
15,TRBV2,CASSGIGRSGNTIYF